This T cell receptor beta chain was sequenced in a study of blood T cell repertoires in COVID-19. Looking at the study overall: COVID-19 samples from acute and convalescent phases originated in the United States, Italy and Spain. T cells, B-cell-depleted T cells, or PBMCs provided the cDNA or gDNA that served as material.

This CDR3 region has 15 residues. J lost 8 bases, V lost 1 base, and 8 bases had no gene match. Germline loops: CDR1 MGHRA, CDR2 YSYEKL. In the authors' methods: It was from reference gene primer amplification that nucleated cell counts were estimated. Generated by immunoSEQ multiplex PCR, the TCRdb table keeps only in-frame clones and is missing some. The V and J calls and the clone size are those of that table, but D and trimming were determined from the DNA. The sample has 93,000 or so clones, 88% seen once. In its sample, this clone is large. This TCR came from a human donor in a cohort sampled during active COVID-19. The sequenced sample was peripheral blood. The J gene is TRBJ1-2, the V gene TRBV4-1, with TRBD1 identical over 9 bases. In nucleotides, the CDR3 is TGCGCCAGCAGCCAAGCCCGGGACAGGGTTATAGGCTACACCTTC. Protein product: CASSQARDRVIGYTF.